Listed below are T cell receptor beta chains from one sample, sequenced in a study of identical twins. MiXCR, run by TCRdb on the 5' RACE reads, gives a single entry per CDR3 protein. The table lists just over 500,000 distinct CDR3 sequences, approximately 22% of them singletons. This sample also belongs to another study, concerning T cells expressing NK-cell markers.

The sample was CD4+ T cells sorted from blood. The source of these receptors is a woman aged 18-29 years in good health. Each CDR3 is given with its conserved first and last residue. D genes are given only for firm matches. The size entry is marked missing in some rows and otherwise reads once, few, many or a size class.

NA | 11 | TRBJ1-4 | TRBV20-1 | NA | CSARVGEKLFF | TGCAGTGCTAGGGTTGGTGAAAAACTGTTTTTT
NA | 13 | TRBJ2-7 | TRBV10-3 | NA | CAISGGNSYEQYF | TGTGCCATCAGTGGGGGTAACTCCTACGAGCAGTACTTC
TRBD1 | 16 | TRBJ2-3 | TRBV5-1 | few | CASSLAGQGDPDTQYF | TGCGCCAGCAGCCTCGCCGGACAGGGAGATCCAGATACGCAGTATTTT
TRBD2 | 17 | TRBJ2-7 | TRBV12-3/TRBV12-4 | NA | CTSSLAYDTSDAYEQYF | TGTACCAGCAGTTTAGCGTACGATACTAGCGATGCCTACGAGCAGTACTTC
TRBD2 | 14 | TRBJ2-3 | TRBV27 | few | CASRLAGAGNTQYF | TGTGCCAGCAGACTAGCGGGTGCCGGGAATACGCAGTATTTT
TRBD1 | 14 | TRBJ1-5 | TRBV12-3/TRBV12-4 | many | CASSLTQGGQPQHF | TGTGCCAGCAGTTTAACGCAGGGGGGACAGCCCCAGCATTTT
NA | 14 | TRBJ1-1 | TRBV15 | few | CATSRAVAGAEAFF | TGTGCCACCAGCAGAGCGGTAGCAGGCGCTGAAGCTTTCTTT
TRBD1 | 15 | TRBJ2-4 | TRBV7-9 | few | CASTKNRDSLNIQYF | TGTGCCAGCACCAAAAACCGGGACAGTCTAAACATTCAGTACTTC
NA | 12 | TRBJ2-1 | TRBV5-1 | NA | CASRDSPLSQFF | TGCGCCAGCAGGGACAGCCCCTTATCCCAGTTCTTC
NA | 15 | TRBJ2-7 | TRBV5-1 | NA | CASSLQAGVSYEQYF | TGCGCCAGCAGCTTGCAGGCCGGGGTCTCCTACGAGCAGTACTTC
NA | 15 | TRBJ2-1 | TRBV6-5 | few | CASSYQSERPNEQFF | TGTGCCAGCAGTTACCAATCGGAGCGCCCCAATGAGCAGTTCTTC
TRBD2 | 18 | TRBJ2-7 | TRBV3-1 | NA | CTSSPRLAGGGLQYEQYF | TGTACCAGCAGTCCTCGACTAGCGGGAGGGGGGCTACAGTACGAGCAGTACTTC
NA | 13 | TRBJ1-1 | TRBV20-1 | many | CSARRTANTEAFF | TGCAGTGCTAGACGGACGGCGAACACTGAAGCTTTCTTT
TRBD1 | 15 | TRBJ1-2 | TRBV4-2 | many | CASSQDGQGVYGYTF | TGTGCCAGCAGCCAAGATGGGCAGGGGGTCTATGGCTACACCTTC
TRBD1 | 16 | TRBJ1-2 | TRBV5-1 | NA | CASSLGTGGAAYGYTF | TGCGCCAGCAGCTTGGGTACAGGGGGCGCGGCCTATGGCTACACCTTC
TRBD1 | 16 | TRBJ2-5 | TRBV15 | NA | CATTRDRTGSRETQYF | TGTGCCACCACGAGAGATCGGACAGGGTCTAGAGAGACCCAGTACTTC
TRBD1 | 13 | TRBJ1-5 | TRBV20-1 | NA | CSARGTGLQPQHF | TGCAGTGCTAGAGGGACAGGTCTTCAGCCCCAGCATTTT
TRBD2 | 12 | TRBJ2-7 | TRBV20-1 | NA | CSARPRGGVKYF | TGCAGTGCTAGACCCCGGGGGGGGGTAAAGTACTTC
TRBD1 | 14 | TRBJ2-3 | TRBV10-3 | NA | CAIAGTGGGDTQYF | TGTGCCATTGCAGGGACAGGGGGCGGGGATACGCAGTATTTT
TRBD1 | 16 | TRBJ2-6 | TRBV29-1 | NA | CSVTDRGTPGANVLTF | TGCAGCGTTACGGACAGGGGGACTCCTGGGGCCAACGTCCTGACTTTC
NA | 15 | TRBJ2-2 | TRBV12-3/TRBV12-4 | many | CASSTGTRNTGELFF | TGTGCCAGCAGCACCGGGACACGGAACACCGGGGAGCTGTTTTTT
NA | 13 | TRBJ2-7 | TRBV29-1 | NA | CSVVSVLGREQYF | TGCAGCGTTGTTTCAGTACTTGGACGTGAGCAGTACTTC
NA | 13 | TRBJ1-5 | TRBV15 | NA | CATSPGVSLAQHF | TGTGCCACCAGCCCAGGGGTGAGCCTGGCCCAGCATTTT
TRBD2 | 18 | TRBJ2-4 | TRBV6-5 | few | CASSYSTVREGTKNIQYF | TGTGCCAGCAGTTACTCGACGGTCAGGGAGGGAACCAAAAACATTCAGTACTTC
NA | 15 | TRBJ2-1 | TRBV20-1 | NA | CSAGGVAATYNEQFF | TGCAGTGCTGGAGGGGTAGCGGCAACCTACAATGAGCAGTTCTTC
NA | 14 | TRBJ1-2 | TRBV27 | few | CASSFRYGGRGYTF | TGTGCCAGCAGTTTCCGATACGGAGGCAGGGGCTACACCTTC
TRBD2 | 15 | TRBJ2-2 | TRBV24-1 | NA | CATGAGGLNTGELFF | TGTGCCACCGGCGCGGGAGGACTGAACACCGGGGAGCTGTTTTTT
TRBD1 | 14 | TRBJ2-7 | TRBV6-5 | NA | CASSYSRGHYEQYF | TGTGCCAGCAGTTATAGCAGGGGGCACTACGAGCAGTACTTC
NA | 13 | TRBJ1-5 | TRBV20-1 | NA | CSAERGSNQPQHF | TGCAGTGCTGAGAGGGGGAGCAATCAGCCCCAGCATTTT